A single sample gave rise to the 22 T cell receptor beta chains below, sequenced in a study of T-cell memory formation after mild COVID-19 (dated by TCRdb to about 2021). The library was built by means of 5' RACE. TCRdb records Illumina NovaSeq 6000 as the sequencer. TCRdb took the public reads, trimmed them with fastp at Q25, ran MiXCR for clone calling and kept in-frame beta chains. Records with the same CDR3 protein are collapsed into one entry carrying the most frequent genes and DNA. This sample lists about 560,000 distinct CDR3 sequences; roughly 17% were detected once. 8.1% of the sample comes from the top ten. Sequenced sample: PBMCs or a T cell subset sorted from them (not recorded which). All receptors come from an adult woman who had mild COVID-19 (a few samples of this study predate the infection). The sample titles of this study are shuffled in the database, so cell type and time point are left out; the donor was told from shared clones.

This chain uses TRBV19 with TRBJ2-3; D may match TRBD1 or TRBD2 (6 bases each). The length of the CDR3 is 14 residues. Germline V gives CDR1 LNHDA, CDR2 SQIVND (reference sequence). Between the trimmed V and J ends, which lost 7 bases and 2 bases, there was a span of 13 bases. The CDR3 here is CASNQRGVTDTQYF. In DNA, the CDR3 is TGTGCCAGTAACCAGAGGGGGGTCACAGATACGCAGTATTTT.

This clonotype was seen repeatedly, ten times or more. The chain carries TRBV7-9 and TRBJ2-1, with 9 bases lining up with TRBD1. The CDR3 loop spans 14 amino acids. Germline V gene lookup returns CDR1 SEHNR and CDR2 FQNEAQ (reference sequence). With 6 bases clipped from V and 6 bases from J, the junction kept 6 bases outside the gene matches. CDR3: CASSPGQGSNEQFF. In DNA, the CDR3 is TGTGCCAGCAGTCCGGGACAGGGTTCCAATGAGCAGTTCTTC.

A few counts support this clonotype. The chain links TRBV7-2 to TRBJ2-3; possible D gene TRBD2, 6 bases. Germline V gene sequence: CDR1 SGHTA, CDR2 FQGNSA. There are 16 residues in the CDR3. V lost 1 base and J lost 2, with 13 bases in between. DNA for the CDR3: TGTGCCAGCAGCTTAGTGGGGGGACGACTCACAGATACGCAGTATTTT. Its translation: CASSLVGGRLTDTQYF.

This clonotype was observed a handful of times. This chain links TRBV7-2 with TRBJ2-7; 12 bases match TRBD2. The V and J ends lost 1 base and 0 bases, in that order; junction bases with no gene match: 4. Germline V gene lookup returns CDR1 SGHTA and CDR2 FQGNSA. This CDR3 has 17 residues. DNA of the CDR3: TGTGCCAGCAGCTTAGGCCTAGCGGGAGGGAGCTCCTACGAGCAGTACTTC. Protein product: CASSLGLAGGSSYEQYF.

The chain is built from TRBV7-2 and TRBJ2-1; 7 positions agree with TRBD2. Losses at the gene ends were 1 base for V and 4 bases for J; bases not matched to a gene: 7. Germline V gene sequence: CDR1 SGHTA, CDR2 FQGNSA. The CDR3 contains 16 residues. The CDR3, as DNA: TGTGCCAGCAGCTTAGGTGGTAGCGGGCCGTACAATGAGCAGTTCTTC. Translation gives CASSLGGSGPYNEQFF.

This clonotype was counted ten times or more. The chain combines TRBV5-5 with TRBJ1-6; D ambiguous. V was cut by 0 bases and J by 8 bases, with 15 bases left in between. This CDR3 contains 16 residues. Germline values: CDR1 SGHKS, CDR2 YYEKEE (reference sequence). DNA for the CDR3: TGTGCCAGCAGCTTGGATCCGGCCAACCCTTATTCACCCCTCCACTTT. Encoded protein: CASSLDPANPYSPLHF. The full variable domain, its missing parts supplied by reference TRBV5-5 and TRBJ1-6, is DAGVTQSPTHLIKTRGQQVTLRCSPISGHKSVSWYQQVLGQGPQFIFQYYEKEERGRGNFPDRFSARQFPNYSSELNVNALLLGDSALYLCASSLDPANPYSPLHFGNGTRLTVT.

V and J are TRBV5-1 and TRBJ1-2; TRBD1 might be the D (5 bases). Trimming cost V 0 bases and J 7 bases, with 16 bases left between them. Germline CDR1 SGHRS, CDR2 YFSETQ. The CDR3 runs 15 residues. CDR3 protein: CASSLGSGGVGGYTF. The CDR3 nucleotides read TGCGCCAGCAGCTTGGGTTCCGGGGGGGTCGGTGGCTACACCTTC. The entire variable domain, with the rest obtained from reference TRBV5-1 and TRBJ1-2, is as follows: KAGVTQTPRYLIKTRGQQVTLSCSPISGHRSVSWYQQTPGQGLQFLFEYFSETQRNKGNFPGRFSGRQFSNSRSEMNVSTLELGDSALYLCASSLGSGGVGGYTFGSGTRLTVV.

This clonotype was observed a few times. This sequence joins TRBV5-1 and TRBJ2-7, with 9 bases identical to TRBD1. Germline V gene data show CDR1 as SGHRS and CDR2 as YFSETQ. The V segment lost 4 bases and the J segment 2 bases; nucleotides outside the gene matches: 19. This CDR3 spans 19 amino acids. As DNA, the CDR3 is TGCGCCAGCAGCGCGCCCGACAGGGGGATAACCGGGGACCCCTACGAGCAGTACTTC. This translates into CASSAPDRGITGDPYEQYF.

This clonotype was seen just once. A much larger clonotype is one base distant, so this may be a read error. This chain joins TRBV11-2 and TRBJ1-2; tentative D call: TRBD1 (6 bases). Trimming took off 6 bases at V and 7 bases at J, with 12 bases between the two ends. Germline CDR1 is SGHAT and CDR2 is FQNNGV. The CDR3 has 12 amino acids. For the CDR3, the DNA is TGTGCCAGCAGGAGACAGGTGGCTGGCTACACCTTC. Translated, it gives CASRRQVAGYTF.

In its sample, this clonotype was seen a few times. A read error is possible here, since a much larger clone lies one base away. The J gene is TRBJ2-1, the V gene TRBV5-8; 9 bases align to TRBD2. Germline CDR1 is SGHTS and CDR2 is YDEGEE. J gave up 0 bases and V 3 bases, and 4 bases lay outside the gene matches. CDR3 length: 16 amino acids. CDR3 DNA sequence: TGTGCCAGCAGCTCCTTTAGCGGGAGCTCCTACAATGAGCAGTTCTTC. The encoded protein is CASSSFSGSSYNEQFF.

This chain uses TRBV7-2 with TRBJ2-7; 10 bases are shared with TRBD2. CDR1 SGHTA and CDR2 FQGNSA come from the germline V gene. The CDR3 has 16 amino acids. V gave up 6 bases and J gave up 3 bases; unmatched junction bases: 11. The CDR3, as DNA: TGTGCCAGCAGTTTGACCGGGACTAGCGTAAACTACGAGCAGTACTTC. Translating it yields CASSLTGTSVNYEQYF.

The chain recombines TRBV12-3 or TRBV12-4 with TRBJ1-2, with D possibly TRBD1 on 5 matching bases. Trimming shortened V by 5 bases and J by 3 bases, and 22 bases separated the two germline ends. The CDR3 is 17 residues long. The CDR3 DNA is TGTGCCAGCAGTCTTTACCTCACCTCGGAGGGGTACTATGGCTACACCTTC. It encodes CASSLYLTSEGYYGYTF.

The chain recombines TRBV7-9 with TRBJ2-4; D is possibly TRBD1 (6 bases). There are 15 residues in the CDR3. Deletions cut 0 bases from V and 2 bases from J, with 8 bases between. The germline V gene has CDR1 SEHNR and CDR2 FQNEAQ (reference sequence). The CDR3 DNA sequence: TGTGCCAGCAGCTTAGCCGGACAGTCCAAAAACATTCAGTACTTC. It specifies CASSLAGQSKNIQYF.

This clonotype was seen only a few times. This chain connects TRBV19 to TRBJ1-1; the D gene is possibly TRBD1 (5 bases). Germline loops: CDR1 LNHDA, CDR2 SQIVND (reference sequence). The CDR3 spans 12 residues. Trimming took 7 bases from V and 1 from J, leaving 7 bases between them. The CDR3 coding sequence is TGTGCCAGTAACAGGAAGAACACTGAAGCTTTCTTT. Translation gives CASNRKNTEAFF.

This clonotype was observed a few times. The chain has TRBV29-1 and TRBJ1-2; the D is unclear. Germline values: CDR1 SQVTM, CDR2 ANQGSEA. This CDR3 region has 13 residues. V gave up 4 bases and J gave up 0 bases, with 9 bases separating them. The CDR3 coding sequence is TGCAGCGTTGCACACCGGGCTAACTATGGCTACACCTTC. It is translated as CSVAHRANYGYTF.

CDR3 sequence: CASSLAGGYYNEQFF. The CDR3 coding sequence is TGTGCCAGCAGCTTGGCAGGGGGCTATTACAATGAGCAGTTCTTC. This chain joins TRBV5-6 and TRBJ2-1, with 8 bases lining up with TRBD1. The CDR3 has 15 residues. J gave up 4 bases and V 0 bases, and 3 bases lay outside the gene matches. CDR1 is SGHDT, CDR2 YYEEEE, per germline.

In DNA form, the CDR3 reads TGCGCCAGCAGCCAAGATTGGGCCAGCGGGAGGAGCCGCGGGGAGCTGTTTTTT. Its protein is CASSQDWASGRSRGELFF. The V and J genes are TRBV4-3 and TRBJ2-2; 9 nucleotides line up with TRBD2. The CDR3 runs to 18 residues. V shed 0 bases and J 7 bases; nucleotides not matched to a gene: 12. CDR1 LGHNA and CDR2 YSLEER come from the germline V gene.

This sequence joins TRBV5-6 and TRBJ2-7, with D maybe TRBD1 (7 bases). CDR3 length: 14 amino acids. Germline values: CDR1 SGHDT, CDR2 YYEEEE. Trimming shortened V by 5 bases and J by 2 bases, and 14 bases separated the two germline ends. CDR3 residues: CASRDAGGTYEQYF. The CDR3 nucleotides read TGTGCCAGCAGAGACGCAGGGGGGACCTACGAGCAGTACTTC.

There are a few counts of this clonotype. V is TRBV7-2 and J is TRBJ2-7; TRBD2 matches at 8 bases. J was trimmed by 3 bases and V by 1 base; bases with no gene match: 14. The CDR3 is 18 residues long. The germline CDR1 and CDR2 sequences are SGHTA and FQGNSA. This chain's CDR3 is CASSLEASGSVSVYEQYF. The CDR3 region has the DNA TGTGCCAGCAGCTTAGAGGCTAGCGGGTCCGTCAGCGTCTACGAGCAGTACTTC.

The chain employs TRBV4-1 and TRBJ2-6; perhaps D is TRBD1 or TRBD2 (5 bases each). Trimming stripped 3 bases from V and 0 bases from J, with 9 bases between. The CDR3 runs 16 residues. Germline V CDR1 and CDR2: MGHRA, YSYEKL. The CDR3 nucleotides are TGCGCCAGCAGCCAGGGACGAACCTCTGGGGCCAACGTCCTGACTTTC. Protein product: CASSQGRTSGANVLTF.

The V and J genes are TRBV24-1 and TRBJ2-7, with a possible D match to TRBD1 (7 bases). Between the trimmed V and J ends, which lost 3 bases and 6 bases, there was a span of 14 bases. CDR3 length: 14 residues. Germline CDR1 KGHDR, CDR2 SFDVKD. The CDR3 DNA sequence: TGTGCCACCAGTGATCGACAGGGAGGCCTCGAGCAGTACTTC. It codes for CATSDRQGGLEQYF.

The chain recombines TRBV7-6 with TRBJ2-5, with a weak D call TRBD1 (6 bases). This CDR3 is built from 18 residues. Per germline, CDR1 SGHVS and CDR2 FNYEAQ. V was cut by 2 bases and J by 5 bases, with 24 bases left in between. The CDR3 is CASSLIGSPGVVGETQYF. CDR3 in DNA: TGTGCCAGCAGCTTAATAGGGTCTCCAGGGGTAGTAGGGGAGACCCAGTACTTC.